A single T cell receptor (beta chain) is shown here with its context. No antigen is known for it. Generated by immunoSEQ multiplex PCR, the TCRdb table keeps only in-frame clones and is missing some. The sample carries tens of thousands of clones, less than 70% recorded once. The CDR3 has 14 amino acids. Germline CDR1 reads SNHLY; CDR2 reads FYNNEI. V lost 7 bases, J lost 3 bases, and 9 bases stayed unmatched. The sample originates from a study of a mutant IDH1 vaccine in newly diagnosed glioma. Study information: Week 35 was assigned to visit V12, and week 47 was assigned to visit V13.

The time point denotes: week 47, end of study. It was 300 ug of mutant IDH1 20-mer peptide that made up each vaccine dose, given with topical imiquimod. V and J are TRBV2 and TRBJ2-7; 7 nucleotides match TRBD2. The sequence came from a man aged 35-49 years with glioma. Some clones in this sample may be carry-over from other donors' samples. The sample consisted of peripheral blood mononuclear cells (PBMCs), taken from a glioma patient whose treatment included an IDH1 peptide vaccine. The chain's CDR3 is CASTYGGTYYEQYF. Written as DNA, the CDR3 is TGTGCCAGCACCTACGGGGGGACCTACTACGAGCAGTACTTC.